Listed here are 15 T cell receptor beta chains from one sample, sequenced in a study of T cell changes during pregnancy in multiple sclerosis. The repertoire was sequenced with immunoSEQ multiplex PCR; TCRdb's copy has only in-frame clones and lacks some. The profile shows approximately 100,000 clones, around 90% of them singletons. Material: peripheral blood, obtained after pregnancy. The receptors derive from a female donor in good health, enrolled as a control in a pregnancy study.

This clone was seen more than once but under ten times. The rearrangement uses TRBV10-3 and TRBJ2-1; the match to TRBD2 covers 11 bases. Per the germline V gene, CDR1 is ENHRY and CDR2 is SYGVKD. The CDR3 contains 14 residues. V shed 10 bases, J shed 5 bases, and the junction held 7 bases outside the gene matches. The CDR3 region has the DNA TGTGCCACCCAACTAGCGGGGGCGCACAATGAGCAGTTCTTC. This codes for CATQLAGAHNEQFF.

CDR3 sequence reads: CASSEVVDTFYGYTF. The CDR3 DNA reads TGTGCCAGCAGTGAAGTAGTCGACACCTTTTATGGCTACACCTTC. The rearrangement uses TRBV2 and TRBJ1-2; no reliable D call. Trimming stripped 1 base from V and 5 bases from J, with 14 bases between. Per germline, CDR1 SNHLY and CDR2 FYNNEI. The length of the CDR3 is 15 residues.

The rearrangement uses TRBV28 and TRBJ2-7; 12 nucleotides line up with TRBD1. This CDR3 contains 15 residues. The germline V gene has CDR1 MDHEN and CDR2 SYDVKM. The ends lost 1 base at V and 6 bases at J; junction bases unmatched: 4. In DNA, the CDR3 is TGTGCCAGCAGTTTATACGGGACAGGGGGCGTCGAGCAGTACTTC. Residues: CASSLYGTGGVEQYF.

Relative to its sample, this clone is large. The chain uses TRBV7-2 and TRBJ2-1, with 7 bases identical to TRBD2. V lost 4 bases and J lost 7; bases outside the gene matches: 10. Germline lookup yields CDR1 SGHTA and CDR2 FQGNSA. This CDR3 has 15 amino acids. The CDR3 here is CASSSDGTTGNEQFF. CDR3 in DNA: TGTGCCAGCAGCTCAGACGGGACTACCGGGAATGAGCAGTTCTTC.

The chain employs TRBV6-4 and TRBJ1-5; TRBD1 matches at 8 bases. V dropped 5 bases and J dropped 2; count of bases not matched to a gene: 5. The CDR3 totals 15 residues. Germline V gene sequence: CDR1 MRHNA, CDR2 SNTAGT. CDR3 amino acids: CASSQGANGNQPQHF. The CDR3 nucleotides are TGTGCCAGCAGTCAGGGGGCGAATGGCAATCAGCCCCAGCATTTT.

This chain links TRBV27 with TRBJ1-5, with D possibly TRBD1 on 5 matching bases. This CDR3 is built from 13 residues. Germline V lookup: CDR1 MNHEY, CDR2 SMNVEV (reference sequence). The ends were cut back, 2 bases at V and 6 bases at J, with 8 bases in the middle. CDR3 DNA sequence: TGTGCCAGCAGTTTAGGGGCGAGTCAGCCCCAGCATTTT. This gives the protein CASSLGASQPQHF.

V and J are TRBV9 and TRBJ2-7, with D tentatively TRBD2 (5 bases). The CDR3 contains 14 residues. Deletions cut 0 bases from V and 6 bases from J, with 13 bases between. Looked up from germline, CDR1 is SGDLS and CDR2 is YYNGEE. In DNA, the CDR3 is TGTGCCAGCAGCGTAGCAAGAGGAGGAGGCGAGCAGTACTTC. It encodes CASSVARGGGEQYF.

Details on this clone: The junction departs from germline at one end; a sequencing error may be responsible. This chain links TRBV19 with TRBJ2-4, with 10 bases matching TRBD2. Germline V lookup: CDR1 LNHDA, CDR2 SQIVND (reference sequence). This CDR3 comprises 16 residues. The CDR3, as DNA: TGTGCCAGTAGTATTGTTCTAGCGGGGGCCACAAACATTCAGTACTTC. Translating it yields CASSIVLAGATNIQYF. Drawing the rest from reference TRBV19 and TRBJ2-4, the complete variable domain is DGGITQSPKYLFRKEGQNVTLSCEQNLNHDAMYWYRQDPGQGLRLIYYSQIVNDFQKGDIAEGYSVSREKKESFPLTVTSAQKNPTAFYLCASSIVLAGATNIQYFGAGTRLSVL.

The chain joins TRBV6-4 to TRBJ2-1; 10 bases align to TRBD2. V lost 1 base to trimming and J lost 8 bases; unmatched junction nucleotides: 5. The CDR3 length is 15 residues. Germline V gene lookup returns CDR1 MRHNA and CDR2 SNTAGT. The CDR3 region has the DNA TGTGCCAGCAGTGACTGGTCTAGCGGGAGCGATGAGCAGTTCTTC. Residues: CASSDWSSGSDEQFF.

This clone came up a few times. The rearrangement joins TRBV2 to TRBJ1-6; possibly TRBD1 for D (5 bases). V lost 10 bases, J lost 9 bases, and 19 bases lay in between. The CDR3 consists of 14 residues. Germline V lookup: CDR1 SNHLY, CDR2 FYNNEI. The CDR3 region has the DNA TGTGCCACCACGATGGAGGGGTCTCGTTCACCCCTCCACTTT. Protein: CATTMEGSRSPLHF.

The chain combines TRBV19 with TRBJ2-5; 8 bases match TRBD2. V gave up 0 bases and J gave up 5 bases; unmatched junction bases: 14. Germline CDR1 and CDR2: LNHDA and SQIVND (reference sequence). This CDR3 contains 18 residues. CDR3 in amino acids: CASSIDKSGTSRMETQYF. CDR3 in DNA: TGTGCCAGTAGTATAGACAAAAGCGGGACTAGTCGTATGGAGACCCAGTACTTC.

The V call is TRBV28, the J call TRBJ1-2, with 7 positions matching TRBD1. CDR3 size: 15 residues. The V segment lost 5 bases and the J segment 4 bases; nucleotides outside the gene matches: 10. Germline-derived CDR1 and CDR2 are MDHEN and SYDVKM. Here the CDR3 DNA reads TGTGCCAGCAGTATGACGGGACAGCCCCCCTATGGCTACACCTTC. Translating it yields CASSMTGQPPYGYTF.

V and J are TRBV7-9 and TRBJ1-2; the match to TRBD1 covers 7 bases. Germline V lookup: CDR1 SEHNR, CDR2 FQNEAQ (reference sequence). V shed 5 bases, J shed 8 bases, and the junction held 8 bases outside the gene matches. The CDR3 runs to 13 residues. The CDR3 sequence: CASSGKGAEGYTF. In DNA, the CDR3 is TGTGCCAGCAGCGGCAAGGGGGCGGAGGGCTACACCTTC.

The chain uses TRBV5-1 and TRBJ1-1, with D unclear. V was shortened by 2 bases and J by 3 bases, with 14 bases between the two germline ends. The length of the CDR3 is 15 residues. Per germline, CDR1 SGHRS and CDR2 YFSETQ. The CDR3 sequence: CASSFVGDPYTEAFF. The CDR3 DNA is TGCGCCAGCAGCTTTGTCGGGGATCCGTACACTGAAGCTTTCTTT. Complete variable domain (other parts from reference TRBV5-1 and TRBJ1-1): KAGVTQTPRYLIKTRGQQVTLSCSPISGHRSVSWYQQTPGQGLQFLFEYFSETQRNKGNFPGRFSGRQFSNSRSEMNVSTLELGDSALYLCASSFVGDPYTEAFFGQGTRLTVV.

V usage is TRBV20-1 and J usage is TRBJ2-5; D not resolved. The CDR3 has 10 amino acids. CDR1 is DFQATT and CDR2 is SNEGSKA in the germline V gene (reference sequence). V lost 8 bases, J lost 5 bases, and 9 bases lay in between. CDR3 protein: CSTTRETQYF. CDR3 DNA sequence: TGCAGTACTACCCGGGAGACCCAGTACTTC.